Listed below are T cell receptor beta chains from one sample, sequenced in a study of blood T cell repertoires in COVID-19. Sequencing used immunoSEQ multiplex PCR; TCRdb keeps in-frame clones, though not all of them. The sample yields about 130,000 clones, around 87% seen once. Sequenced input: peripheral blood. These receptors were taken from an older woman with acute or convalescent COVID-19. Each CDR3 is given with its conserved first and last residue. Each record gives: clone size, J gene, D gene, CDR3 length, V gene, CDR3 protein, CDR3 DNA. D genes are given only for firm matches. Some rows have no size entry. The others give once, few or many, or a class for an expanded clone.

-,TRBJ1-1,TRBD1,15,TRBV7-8,CASSSRTGGYTEAFF,TGTGCCAGCAGCTCACGGACAGGGGGCTACACTGAAGCTTTCTTT
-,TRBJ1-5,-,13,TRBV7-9,CASSLAADQPQHF,TGTGCCAGCAGCTTAGCAGCGGATCAGCCCCAGCATTTT
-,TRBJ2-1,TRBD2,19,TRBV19,CASSSTGTSGMSSYNEQFF,TGTGCCAGTAGTTCAACCGGGACTAGCGGGATGAGCTCCTACAATGAGCAGTTCTTC
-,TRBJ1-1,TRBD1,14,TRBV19,CASSLDRANTEAFF,TGTGCCAGTAGTTTGGACAGGGCGAACACTGAAGCTTTCTTT
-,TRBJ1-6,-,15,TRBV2,CASSETRTGNSPLHF,TGTGCCAGCAGTGAAACTAGAACGGGTAATTCACCCCTCCACTTT
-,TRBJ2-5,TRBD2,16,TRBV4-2,CASSQVGLAGVETQYF,TGTGCCAGCAGCCAAGTCGGACTAGCGGGAGTAGAGACCCAGTACTTC
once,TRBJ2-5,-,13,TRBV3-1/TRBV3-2,CASSPTGQETQYF,TGTGCCAGCAGCCCTACAGGGCAAGAGACCCAGTACTTC
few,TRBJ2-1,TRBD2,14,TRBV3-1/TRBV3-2,CASSHGLESNEQFF,TGTGCCAGCAGCCACGGACTAGAAAGCAATGAGCAGTTCTTC
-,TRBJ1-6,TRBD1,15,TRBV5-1,CASSLEGANNSPLHF,TGCGCCAGCAGCTTGGAGGGGGCTAATAATTCACCCCTCCACTTT
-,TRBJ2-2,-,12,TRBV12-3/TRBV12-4,CASSSLAGELFF,TGTGCCAGCAGTTCCCTAGCCGGGGAGCTGTTTTTT
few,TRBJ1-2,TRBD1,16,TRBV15,CATSSSYRGRGYGYTF,TGTGCCACCAGCAGCTCATACAGGGGCCGCGGATATGGCTACACCTTC
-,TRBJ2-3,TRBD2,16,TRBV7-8,CASSLRVAGGTDTQYF,TGTGCCAGCAGCCTCCGGGTAGCGGGGGGGACAGATACGCAGTATTTT